One sample yielded the 21 T cell receptor beta chains listed below, sequenced in a study of cytomegalovirus exposure and HLA in healthy donors. The primer mix had 60 Vbeta and 13 Jbeta primers. Assay: immunoSEQ multiplex PCR; the TCRdb copy retains only in-frame clones and omits some. The sample has about 140,000 clones; roughly 65% are singletons. Sequencing was carried out using PBMCs. The source is a woman in her thirties in good health and CMV-seronegative.

The chain carries TRBV2 and TRBJ1-2, with TRBD1 matching over 10 bases. From germline, CDR1 is SNHLY and CDR2 FYNNEI. V lost 6 bases, J lost 3 bases, and 4 bases stayed unmatched. The CDR3 contains 14 residues. The DNA for the CDR3 is TGTGCCAGCAGAGGGACAGGGGAGCACTATGGCTACACCTTC. As protein: CASRGTGEHYGYTF.

This chain joins TRBV5-1 and TRBJ1-1; D gene ambiguous. CDR1 is SGHRS and CDR2 is YFSETQ in the germline V gene. The CDR3 loop spans 13 amino acids. The germline V and J ends were trimmed by 4 bases and 0 bases, with 7 bases remaining between them. The CDR3 region is CASSPTLNTEAFF. The DNA for the CDR3 is TGCGCCAGCAGCCCTACGTTGAACACTGAAGCTTTCTTT.

This clone was found a few times. One end of the junction fails to match germline, which may point to a read error. V and J are TRBV28 and TRBJ1-1; D is ambiguous. CDR3 length: 14 residues. Germline CDR1 MDHEN, CDR2 SYDVKM. For the CDR3, the DNA is TGTGCCAGCAGTTTATATAGCCTGAACGCTGAAGCTTTCTTT. Protein product: CASSLYSLNAEAFF.

The rearrangement links TRBV18 to TRBJ2-2; 13 bases are shared with TRBD2. Germline CDR1 and CDR2: KGHSH and LQKENI. This CDR3 contains 16 residues. V was clipped by 3 bases and J by 7 bases; unmatched bases: 5. CDR3 in amino acids: CASSPGLAGAYGELFF. CDR3 sequence (DNA): TGTGCCAGCTCACCCGGACTAGCGGGAGCGTACGGGGAGCTGTTTTTT.

A few counts support this clone. This chain uses TRBV6-5 with TRBJ1-1; TRBD1 matches 7 bases. The CDR3 length is 13 residues. CDR1 is MNHEY and CDR2 is SVGAGI in the germline V gene. The V and J ends lost 6 bases and 5 bases, in that order; junction bases with no gene match: 6. The chain's CDR3 is CASRTKQGTEAFF. The CDR3 coding sequence is TGTGCCAGCAGGACCAAACAGGGGACTGAAGCTTTCTTT.

This chain connects TRBV9 to TRBJ2-7, with 8 nucleotides matching TRBD2. Germline assignment: CDR1 SGDLS and CDR2 YYNGEE. Trimming took 0 bases from V and 4 from J; bases not matched to a gene: 6. CDR3 size: 15 residues. The CDR3, as DNA: TGTGCCAGCAGCGTAGACAGCGGGGGAGGTTACGAGCAGTACGTC. The encoded protein is CASSVDSGGGYEQYV.

This clone was seen once. The V gene is TRBV21-1, the J gene TRBJ2-2; the table names TRBD2, a call not compared with the DNA. TRBV21-1 is a listed pseudogene. The CDR3 covers 15 residues. The CDR3 loop reads CASSSRGGYTGELFF. The DNA of the CDR3 is TGTGCCAGCAGCAGCCGGGGAGGGTACACCGGGGAGCTGTTTTTT.

The V and J genes are TRBV18 and TRBJ2-7; TRBD1 might be the D (5 bases). The V gene lost 3 bases and the J gene lost 6 bases, with 9 bases spanning the gap. CDR1 KGHSH and CDR2 LQKENI come from the germline V gene. The CDR3 is 12 amino acids. CDR3 coding DNA: TGTGCCAGCTCACCGCCTGGGGCCGAGCAGTACTTC. It translates to CASSPPGAEQYF.

The J gene is TRBJ1-2, the V gene TRBV27, with 10 bases identical to TRBD1. J was trimmed by 3 bases and V by 6 bases; bases with no gene match: 10. This CDR3 spans 16 amino acids. Germline values: CDR1 MNHEY, CDR2 SMNVEV (reference sequence). In DNA form, the CDR3 reads TGTGCCAGCAGAATGATTGGGACAGGGGAGGACTATGGCTACACCTTC. Protein product: CASRMIGTGEDYGYTF.

The chain has TRBV27 and TRBJ2-7, with D maybe TRBD2 (7 bases). Germline lookup yields CDR1 MNHEY and CDR2 SMNVEV (reference sequence). V lost 9 bases and J 7 bases, leaving 25 bases between the germline ends. This CDR3 region has 15 residues. This CDR3 is CASQRGRAQLREQYF. DNA of the CDR3: TGTGCCAGTCAAAGGGGGAGGGCCCAATTGAGGGAGCAGTACTTC.

The V call is TRBV28, the J call TRBJ1-5; D is ambiguous. Germline values: CDR1 MDHEN, CDR2 SYDVKM. The CDR3 length is 16 residues. The V and J ends lost 2 bases and 0 bases respectively, with 11 bases between them. CDR3 DNA: TGTGCCAGCAGTTTAGGCGGGCCTTATAGCAATCAGCCCCAGCATTTT. Translation: CASSLGGPYSNQPQHF.

The chain employs TRBV10-3 and TRBJ1-1; D is perhaps TRBD1 (6 bases). This CDR3 contains 14 residues. Between the trimmed V and J ends, which lost 8 bases and 0 bases, there was a span of 13 bases. Germline-derived CDR1 and CDR2 are ENHRY and SYGVKD. The CDR3 spells CAIGTTGMNTEAFF. CDR3 bases: TGTGCCATCGGAACGACAGGCATGAACACTGAAGCTTTCTTT.

The CDR3 coding sequence is TGTGCCAGCGACAGGGCTCTCTCTGGGGCCAACGTCCTGACTTTC. Encoded protein: CASDRALSGANVLTF. The chain is built from TRBV6-1 and TRBJ2-6; 7 bases are shared with TRBD1. The length of the CDR3 is 15 residues. Germline V CDR1 and CDR2: MNHNS, SASEGT. With V trimmed by 8 bases and J by 0 bases, 4 bases remained unmatched.

The V and J genes are TRBV5-1 and TRBJ2-3; D may be TRBD1 (6 bases). The CDR3 length is 17 residues. The V end was cut by 0 bases, the J end by 4 bases, with 18 bases between. Per germline, CDR1 SGHRS and CDR2 YFSETQ. CDR3 bases: TGCGCCAGCAGCTTGGATCCGGGACATCAAGCAGCAGATACGCAGTATTTT. This translates into CASSLDPGHQAADTQYF. Looking up the rest from reference TRBV5-1 and TRBJ2-3 gives the full variable domain: KAGVTQTPRYLIKTRGQQVTLSCSPISGHRSVSWYQQTPGQGLQFLFEYFSETQRNKGNFPGRFSGRQFSNSRSEMNVSTLELGDSALYLCASSLDPGHQAADTQYFGPGTRLTVL.

This clone came up once. The V call is TRBV28, the J call TRBJ1-1; tentatively, D is TRBD1 (6 bases). There are 14 residues in the CDR3. V gave up 3 bases and J gave up 0 bases, with 8 bases separating them. In germline, CDR1 is MDHEN, CDR2 SYDVKM. The CDR3 sequence is CASSLGAVNTEAFF. The DNA of the CDR3 is TGTGCCAGCAGTTTGGGGGCAGTGAACACTGAAGCTTTCTTT.

With respect to this clone: One end of the junction is discordant with germline, which a read error may explain. This chain connects TRBV28 to TRBJ2-1; D remains ambiguous. From germline, CDR1 is MDHEN and CDR2 SYDVKM. The CDR3 consists of 13 residues. The CDR3: CASSPHSNNEQFF. The CDR3, as DNA: TGTGCCAGCAGTCCTCACTCCAACAATGAGCAGTTCTTC.

V is TRBV6-1 and J is TRBJ2-1, with 11 bases lining up with TRBD2. The CDR3 has 15 amino acids. Germline-derived CDR1 and CDR2 are MNHNS and SASEGT. With 6 bases clipped from V and 9 bases from J, the junction kept 10 bases outside the gene matches. This CDR3 is CASRDVAGGRSEQFF. In DNA, the CDR3 is TGTGCCAGCAGGGACGTAGCGGGAGGGCGCAGTGAGCAGTTCTTC.

This sequence joins TRBV7-3 and TRBJ1-5; tentative D call: TRBD1 (5 bases). CDR1 SGHTA and CDR2 FQGTGA come from the germline V gene. The V end was cut by 5 bases, the J end by 7 bases, with 18 bases between. This CDR3 comprises 15 residues. This CDR3 is CASSPEGGAGQPQHF. The DNA for the CDR3 is TGTGCCAGCAGCCCCGAAGGAGGGGCTGGCCAGCCCCAGCATTTT.

The chain joins TRBV19 to TRBJ1-5, with D tentatively TRBD1 (5 bases). Germline assignment: CDR1 LNHDA and CDR2 SQIVND (reference sequence). The V gene lost 6 bases and the J gene lost 3 bases, with 15 bases spanning the gap. The CDR3 is 15 amino acids. The CDR3 here is CASSTTGGFNQPQHF. CDR3 sequence (DNA): TGTGCCAGTAGCACCACCGGGGGGTTCAATCAGCCCCAGCATTTT.

This clone was observed once. As DNA, the CDR3 is TGTGCCAGCTCACCGCGCGGGGGCGCAGGGAACACTGAAGCTTTCTTT. Translated: CASSPRGGAGNTEAFF. The V gene is TRBV18, the J gene TRBJ1-1, with D tentatively TRBD1 (6 bases). Between the trimmed V and J ends, which lost 3 bases and 1 base, there was a span of 15 bases. The CDR3 totals 16 residues. Per the germline V gene, CDR1 is KGHSH and CDR2 is LQKENI.

The chain employs TRBV27 and TRBJ1-5; the match to TRBD1 covers 7 bases. The V gene's germline CDR1 is MNHEY and CDR2 SMNVEV (reference sequence). V shed 5 bases and J 2 bases; nucleotides not matched to a gene: 12. The CDR3 has 17 amino acids. In nucleotides, the CDR3 is TGTGCCAGCAGTAAACAGGGGTTTGATCCAGGCAATCAGCCCCAGCATTTT. This encodes CASSKQGFDPGNQPQHF.